This TCR beta chain is drawn from a study of neurological immune-mediated disorders. This clonotype was detected many times. The germline CDR1 and CDR2 sequences are MNHNY and SVGAGI (reference sequence). V was shortened by 6 bases and J by 6 bases, with 11 bases between the two germline ends. This CDR3 has 13 residues. TCRdb re-called the 5' RACE reads with MiXCR, one entry per CDR3 protein. Counted here are approximately 40,000 distinct CDR3 sequences, around 15% occurring once; the ten biggest clones make up around 3.3%. This TCR was sampled from a woman in her sixties or seventies with HTLV-1-associated myelopathy (HAM/TSP). The V gene is TRBV6-6, the J gene TRBJ2-2, with TRBD1 as a possible D gene (6 bases). Material: CD4+ T cells from blood. The CDR3 DNA is TGTGCCAGCAGCCTGACAGGTCCCGGGGAGCTGTTTTTT. Its translation: CASSLTGPGELFF.